A single sample is the source of the 3 T cell receptor beta chains below, sequenced in a study of blood T cell repertoires in COVID-19. Assay used: immunoSEQ multiplex PCR; TCRdb lists only in-frame clones, some missing. Of 130,000 to 150,000 clones in the sample, 84% are singletons; the top ten hold around 4.8%. Sequences were obtained from peripheral blood. The receptor source for this set is a human donor in a cohort sampled during active COVID-19.

The chain links TRBV28 to TRBJ2-7; TRBD2 matches 10 bases. V lost 3 bases to trimming and J lost 0 bases; unmatched junction nucleotides: 11. The CDR3 runs 18 residues. The germline CDR1 and CDR2 sequences are MDHEN and SYDVKM. The DNA for the CDR3 is TGTGCCAGCAGTTTCATATCTAGCGGGGGCCTTAGCTCCTACGAGCAGTACTTC. Protein product: CASSFISSGGLSSYEQYF. Supplemented by reference TRBV28 and TRBJ2-7, the full variable domain reads DVKVTQSSRYLVKRTGEKVFLECVQDMDHENMFWYRQDPGLGLRLIYFSYDVKMKEKGDIPEGYSVSREKKERFSLILESASTNQTSMYLCASSFISSGGLSSYEQYFGPGTRLTVT.

In its sample, this clone was seen a few times. The genes are TRBV19 and TRBJ2-2, with 10 bases aligning to TRBD1. This CDR3 contains 13 residues. Trimming removed 7 bases from V and 6 bases from J; junction bases left unmatched: 2. CDR1 and CDR2 from the germline V gene are LNHDA and SQIVND (reference sequence). Here the CDR3 DNA reads TGTGCCAGTACCGGGACAGGGGCCGGGGAGCTGTTTTTT. Translating it yields CASTGTGAGELFF.

The chain carries TRBV14 and TRBJ2-1; weak D call: TRBD1 (7 bases). The CDR3 contains 17 residues. V was clipped by 1 base and J by 0 bases, with 13 bases between them. Germline-derived CDR1 and CDR2 are SGHDN and FVKESK. The CDR3 loop is CASSQAEGASSYNEQFF. In DNA, the CDR3 is TGTGCCAGCAGCCAAGCGGAGGGGGCCAGCTCCTACAATGAGCAGTTCTTC.